The sequence of this T cell receptor beta chain was determined in a study of T cells in Graves' hyperthyroidism and ophthalmopathy. The CDR3 consists of 13 residues. V shed 1 base and J shed 1 base, with 7 bases lying between them. Germline V gene sequence: CDR1 DFQATT, CDR2 SNEGSKA (reference sequence). In this sample, this clonotype turned up many times. Amplified regions were TCR beta CDR3 sequences from RNA transcripts. HTBI primers were used for first-round RT-PCR of the TCR CDR3. A single record per CDR3 protein comes from TCRdb applying MiXCR to the multiplex PCR reads. This repertoire shows around 600,000 distinct CDR3 sequences, about a sixth found once; its top ten account for around 7.5%.

Input material: blood. The receptor comes from a woman in her 30s with Graves' hyperthyroidism. This chain connects TRBV20-1 to TRBJ1-1; D remains ambiguous. Written as DNA, the CDR3 is TGCAGTGCTAGAGGAACAAAGAACACTGAAGCTTTCTTT. This codes for CSARGTKNTEAFF.